A selection of T cell receptor beta chains follows, all from one sample in a study of memory CD4+ T cells and cytomegalovirus serostatus. Repertoires were generated with immunoSEQ multiplex PCR, while TCRdb's copy carries only in-frame clones and drops some. The sample shows approximately 61,000 clones, approximately 78% of them seen only once. Sequencing was performed on memory CD4+ T cells from blood. These receptors all come from an adult in good health and CMV-seronegative. Both conserved end residues are part of each CDR3. The D gene is left open where the match is weak. For some rows the clone size is stated as once, few or many, or as a class when expanded; others skip it.

d_gene	len	abundance	v_gene	j_gene	CDR3aa
NA	15	once	TRBV9	TRBJ1-1	CASSVRGTMNTEAFF
NA	17	NA	TRBV5-5	TRBJ2-3	CASSPVAPGTSTDTQYF
TRBD1	14	NA	TRBV7-2	TRBJ1-5	CASSLDGQGRSQHF
NA	12	few	TRBV29-1	TRBJ1-1	CSVEVGRSEAFF
NA	14	NA	TRBV28	TRBJ1-2	CASSLRDKRKGYTF
TRBD1	15	once	TRBV15	TRBJ2-3	CATSRGQGGTDTQYF
NA	14	few	TRBV5-4	TRBJ1-2	CASSLGVGNYGYTF
NA	14	once	TRBV6-5	TRBJ1-5	CASSPGQSNQPQHF
TRBD2	18	NA	TRBV9	TRBJ2-2	CASSLGTSGNANTGELFF
NA	13	once	TRBV18	TRBJ1-2	CASSPAGWDGYTF
NA	11	once	TRBV6-1	TRBJ1-2	CASSEEGSRTF
TRBD2	16	NA	TRBV5-1	TRBJ2-3	CASSLRASGGTDTQYF
TRBD2	17	NA	TRBV27	TRBJ2-3	CASSLTSRGGGADTQYF
NA	13	NA	TRBV27	TRBJ1-2	CASSSSPVDGYTF
NA	16	NA	TRBV6-6	TRBJ1-5	CASSPRDGYSNQPQHF
TRBD1	15	NA	TRBV30	TRBJ2-3	CAWRGQGQRTDTQYF
NA	19	NA	TRBV5-1	TRBJ2-5	CASSLEPRTGPAYQETQYF
TRBD1	13	few	TRBV7-6	TRBJ1-2	CASSNTGAGGYTF
TRBD2	14	NA	TRBV5-5	TRBJ2-3	CASSPTSGTDTQYF